These 8 T cell receptor beta chains originate from one sample sequenced in a study of regulatory T cells in long-lasting Graves disease. Time point: newly diagnosed GD, antithyroid drugs for less than 3 months. PBMC-derived RNA was used for the TCR library. For TCR beta, libraries came from iRepertoire HTBI primers and Arm-PCR of CDR3 regions. In TCRdb, the multiplex PCR reads were re-called with MiXCR into one record per CDR3 protein. Among fewer than 650,000 distinct CDR3 sequences listed, roughly 16% were seen once. The sample was also reused in another study, on T cells in Graves' hyperthyroidism and ophthalmopathy.

Specimen: peripheral blood mononuclear cells (PBMCs), collected at new diagnosis, from a patient treated with antithyroid drugs. The receptors were sampled from a woman aged 25 to 45 with Graves disease.

This clonotype occurred many times. The rearrangement joins TRBV5-1 to TRBJ2-1, with TRBD2 identical over 8 bases. The CDR3 spans 16 residues. The germline V gene encodes CDR1 SGHRS and CDR2 YFSETQ. Trimming at V came to 0 bases and at J to 4 bases, leaving 6 bases not matched to a gene. In DNA, the CDR3 is TGCGCCAGCAGCTTGGGGCCCACTAGCGGTTACAATGAGCAGTTCTTC. Translated: CASSLGPTSGYNEQFF.

The gene calls are TRBV3-1 and TRBJ2-5; the match to TRBD2 covers 7 bases. Germline V gene sequence: CDR1 LGHDT, CDR2 YNNKEL (reference sequence). This CDR3 is 14 amino acids long. J lost 7 bases, V lost 2 bases, and 7 bases had no gene match. The CDR3 sequence: CASSQWTSRGTQYF. For the CDR3, the DNA is TGTGCCAGCAGCCAATGGACTAGTAGGGGGACCCAGTACTTC.

For this clonotype: A much larger clone sits a single nucleotide away, making a read error possible. J is TRBJ2-5 and V is TRBV2; the D call may be TRBD1 or TRBD2 (5 bases each). The CDR3 runs 16 residues. Per germline, CDR1 SNHLY and CDR2 FYNNEI. CDR3 region: CASSEAGVGISETRYF. DNA of the CDR3: TGTGCCAGCAGTGAAGCGGGGGTTGGGATTTCGGAGACCCGGTACTTC.

At least ten counts were recorded for this clonotype. The V call is TRBV6-1, the J call TRBJ2-5, with a possible D match to TRBD1 (6 bases). The CDR3 loop spans 13 amino acids. Deletions cut 7 bases from V and 5 bases from J, with 14 bases between. CDR1 is MNHNS, CDR2 SASEGT, per germline. Here the CDR3 DNA reads TGTGCCAGCACCCGACAGGACAAGGAGACCCAGTACTTC. Its protein is CASTRQDKETQYF.

This clonotype has a count of ten or more. This chain's CDR3 is CASSLDARTDTQYF. For the CDR3, the DNA is TGTGCCAGCAGCTTAGACGCCCGCACAGATACGCAGTATTTT. The chain joins TRBV7-2 to TRBJ2-3; D is unresolved. Germline CDR1 reads SGHTA; CDR2 reads FQGNSA. This CDR3 is built from 14 residues. V lost 1 base and J lost 1, with 6 bases in between.

The sample holds a few counts of this clonotype. The gene calls are TRBV5-1 and TRBJ2-7, with TRBD2 matching over 9 bases. Trimming took 4 bases from V and 2 from J; bases not matched to a gene: 4. Germline V gene data show CDR1 as SGHRS and CDR2 as YFSETQ. This CDR3 is 14 amino acids long. Here the CDR3 DNA reads TGCGCCAGCAGCCTAGCGGGGAATCCCTACGAGCAGTACTTC. It specifies CASSLAGNPYEQYF. Drawing the rest from reference TRBV5-1 and TRBJ2-7, the complete variable domain is KAGVTQTPRYLIKTRGQQVTLSCSPISGHRSVSWYQQTPGQGLQFLFEYFSETQRNKGNFPGRFSGRQFSNSRSEMNVSTLELGDSALYLCASSLAGNPYEQYFGPGTRLTVT.

This clonotype was seen ten or more times. The V and J genes are TRBV28 and TRBJ2-5; 7 bases align to TRBD2. The CDR3 is made up of 15 amino acids. J gave up 5 bases and V 3 bases, and 9 bases lay outside the gene matches. Germline loops: CDR1 MDHEN, CDR2 SYDVKM. CDR3 sequence (DNA): TGTGCCAGCAGTTTTCCCGGACTAGTAGATGAGACCCAGTACTTC. Its protein is CASSFPGLVDETQYF.

Ten or more counts support this clonotype. Sequence at one end of the junction differs from germline and may be a read error. The rearrangement uses TRBV6-1 and TRBJ1-6; the match to TRBD1 covers 7 bases. This CDR3 has 14 residues. From germline, CDR1 is MNHNS and CDR2 SASEGT. The CDR3 sequence is CASREGGRDSPLHF. CDR3 coding DNA: TGTGCCAGCAGGGAAGGGGGCAGGGATTCACCCCTCCACTTT.